Listed here are 30 T cell receptor beta chains from one sample, sequenced in a study of blood T cell repertoires in COVID-19. Some clones are missing from TCRdb's copy, which holds only in-frame ones; the method was immunoSEQ multiplex PCR. The data hold around 94,000 clones, with over 65% observed a single time. Input material: peripheral blood. Source of these receptors: a human donor in a cohort sampled during active COVID-19.

The chain carries TRBV18 and TRBJ1-2; 7 bases fit TRBD1. Looked up from germline, CDR1 is KGHSH and CDR2 is LQKENI. V shed 4 bases and J 4 bases; nucleotides not matched to a gene: 3. The CDR3 totals 13 residues. CDR3 bases: TGTGCCAGCTCACTTGACAGGGCCTATGGCTACACCTTC. Amino acid sequence: CASSLDRAYGYTF.

The chain links TRBV4-2 to TRBJ2-3; the D gene is possibly TRBD2 (5 bases). This CDR3 spans 14 amino acids. The V gene lost 0 bases and the J gene lost 3 bases, with 7 bases spanning the gap. Germline CDR1 is LGHNA and CDR2 is YNFKEQ. CDR3 in DNA: TGTGCCAGCAGCCAAGACGGGGTTACAGATACGCAGTATTTT. Translated, it gives CASSQDGVTDTQYF.

The chain couples TRBV11-2 to TRBJ1-6; TRBD1 is a possible D gene (6 bases). The ends were cut back, 5 bases at V and 7 bases at J, with 12 bases in the middle. This CDR3 is 14 amino acids long. CDR1 SGHAT and CDR2 FQNNGV come from the germline V gene. CDR3 DNA sequence: TGTGCCAGCAGCCGGGACATTCAAAATTCACCCCTCCACTTT. It specifies CASSRDIQNSPLHF.

The V and J genes are TRBV12-1 and TRBJ2-1; the DNA was not compared with TRBD1, the D call given in the table. TRBV12-1 is deemed a pseudogene. The CDR3 has 17 residues. Written as DNA, the CDR3 is TGTGCCAGAACTTCGAAAGTGAGGGACAGGGGGCCGGGGAGGCAGTTCTTC. Encoded protein: CARTSKVRDRGPGRQFF.

This clone was recorded a few times. V is TRBV5-6 and J is TRBJ1-5; TRBD1 might be the D (6 bases). This CDR3 has 16 amino acids. Trimming left V 1 base short and J 5 bases short, with 16 bases between. Germline V gene sequence: CDR1 SGHDT, CDR2 YYEEEE. The CDR3 sequence is CASSLFVRGSYQPQHF. The CDR3 region has the DNA TGTGCCAGCAGCTTGTTCGTCAGGGGATCGTATCAGCCCCAGCATTTT.

This chain links TRBV11-3 with TRBJ1-1, with D hard to call. Trimming cost V 1 base and J 6 bases, with 12 bases left between them. This CDR3 contains 14 residues. Germline V lookup: CDR1 SGHNT, CDR2 YENEEA. The CDR3 loop reads CASSLVRTRAEAFF. CDR3 DNA: TGTGCCAGCAGCTTAGTAAGGACTCGTGCTGAAGCTTTCTTT.

This clone was counted once. The V gene is TRBV28, the J gene TRBJ2-7; 12 nucleotides align to TRBD1. Germline V gene sequence: CDR1 MDHEN, CDR2 SYDVKM. This CDR3 comprises 16 residues. V lost 6 bases, J lost 2 bases, and 8 bases stayed unmatched. CDR3 sequence reads: CASSHLGTGGPYEQYF. The CDR3 nucleotides are TGTGCCAGCAGCCACCTCGGGACAGGGGGCCCCTACGAGCAGTACTTC.

The genes are TRBV19 and TRBJ2-2; TRBD1 agrees at 10 bases. V was clipped by 6 bases and J by 4 bases; unmatched bases: 2. This CDR3 spans 14 amino acids. CDR1 LNHDA and CDR2 SQIVND come from the germline V gene (reference sequence). The CDR3 DNA is TGTGCCAGTAGAGGGACAGGGGTCACCGGGGAGCTGTTTTTT. This gives the protein CASRGTGVTGELFF.

This clone was detected only once. The chain couples TRBV18 to TRBJ2-2; TRBD2 aligns across 9 bases. In germline, CDR1 is KGHSH, CDR2 LQKENI. Losses at the gene ends were 3 bases for V and 0 bases for J; bases not matched to a gene: 5. The CDR3 contains 17 residues. The CDR3 nucleotides read TGTGCCAGCTCACCGGCTAGCGGGGTCGCGAACACCGGGGAGCTGTTTTTT. It codes for CASSPASGVANTGELFF.

The chain is built from TRBV9 and TRBJ2-7, with 7 nucleotides matching TRBD1. J gave up 3 bases and V 4 bases, and 13 bases lay outside the gene matches. CDR1 and CDR2 (germline): SGDLS, YYNGEE. This CDR3 contains 16 residues. DNA for the CDR3: TGTGCCAGCAGCCCCCAGACCCGGACAGGCAACTACGAGCAGTACTTC. Its translation: CASSPQTRTGNYEQYF.

This clone was observed a single time. In the same sample, other DNA sequences code for this CDR3. The chain couples TRBV30 to TRBJ2-2, with 10 positions matching TRBD2. This CDR3 is built from 15 residues. Germline trimming cut 5 bases from V and 8 bases from J; bases unmatched to any gene: 11. Germline V gene sequence: CDR1 GTSNPN, CDR2 SVGIG (reference sequence). The CDR3 is CAWAGSGGAPGELFF. CDR3 nucleotides: TGTGCCTGGGCTGGGAGCGGGGGGGCTCCGGGGGAGCTGTTTTTT.

This chain joins TRBV5-6 and TRBJ2-5; 12 bases line up with TRBD2. There are 15 residues in the CDR3. The germline CDR1 and CDR2 sequences are SGHDT and YYEEEE. The J segment lost 5 bases and the V segment lost 1 base, leaving 3 bases of the junction unmatched. For the CDR3, the DNA is TGTGCCAGCAGCTTGCCTAGCGGGGGGGCGGAGACCCAGTACTTC. Encoded protein: CASSLPSGGAETQYF.

This clone was recorded a few times. The chain carries TRBV19 and TRBJ1-3; 7 bases match TRBD1. The CDR3 loop spans 17 amino acids. Germline CDR1 and CDR2: LNHDA and SQIVND (reference sequence). Trimming took 4 bases from V and 0 from J; bases not matched to a gene: 9. The chain's CDR3 is CASSTPGGYYSGNTIYF. The DNA for the CDR3 is TGTGCCAGTAGTACCCCAGGGGGATACTACTCTGGAAACACCATATATTTT. Full variable domain (rest looked up from reference TRBV19 and TRBJ1-3): DGGITQSPKYLFRKEGQNVTLSCEQNLNHDAMYWYRQDPGQGLRLIYYSQIVNDFQKGDIAEGYSVSREKKESFPLTVTSAQKNPTAFYLCASSTPGGYYSGNTIYFGEGSWLTVV.

The chain has TRBV18 and TRBJ1-2, with D possibly matching TRBD1 (6 bases). The length of the CDR3 is 16 residues. V lost 6 bases to trimming and J lost 0 bases, with 17 bases between them. The V gene's germline CDR1 is KGHSH and CDR2 LQKENI. The CDR3 sequence: CASSTIQGGANYGYTF. DNA for the CDR3: TGTGCCAGCTCCACCATACAGGGAGGGGCTAACTATGGCTACACCTTC.

The V call is TRBV19, the J call TRBJ1-5, with TRBD1 as a possible D gene (5 bases). This CDR3 contains 15 residues. V was clipped by 6 bases and J by 0 bases, with 12 bases between them. Germline loops: CDR1 LNHDA, CDR2 SQIVND (reference sequence). CDR3 sequence (DNA): TGTGCCAGTAGCGGGGGGGGATATAGCAATCAGCCCCAGCATTTT. It translates to CASSGGGYSNQPQHF.

This chain uses TRBV3-1 (or the pseudogene TRBV3-2) with TRBJ2-5, with 10 bases identical to TRBD2. CDR1 and CDR2 from the germline V gene are LGHDT and YNNKEL (reference sequence). V was clipped by 7 bases and J by 4 bases; unmatched bases: 12. The CDR3 extends over 16 amino acids. The CDR3 region is CASNLVSGGMGETQYF. In nucleotides, the CDR3 is TGTGCCAGCAATTTGGTTAGCGGGGGGATGGGAGAGACCCAGTACTTC.

This clone was seen only a few times. The J gene is TRBJ2-7, the V gene TRBV5-6; tentatively, D is TRBD2 (5 bases). Germline V gene data show CDR1 as SGHDT and CDR2 as YYEEEE. The CDR3 totals 13 residues. Trimming took off 2 bases at V and 5 bases at J, with 11 bases between the two ends. CDR3 loop: CASSFTRVHEQYF. Here the CDR3 DNA reads TGTGCCAGCAGCTTCACGAGGGTTCACGAGCAGTACTTC.

This chain joins TRBV3-1 (or the pseudogene TRBV3-2) and TRBJ2-3; D gene unclear. The length of the CDR3 is 16 residues. Germline loops: CDR1 LGHDT, CDR2 YNNKEL (reference sequence). Trimming cost V 0 bases and J 5 bases, with 15 bases left between them. In DNA form, the CDR3 reads TGTGCCAGCAGCCAAGATGGATCAGGTCGAGAAGATACGCAGTATTTT. This sequence encodes CASSQDGSGREDTQYF.

The rearrangement joins TRBV6-5 to TRBJ2-7; 10 bases align to TRBD2. Germline CDR1 MNHEY, CDR2 SVGAGI. The CDR3 is 15 residues long. V gave up 6 bases and J gave up 7 bases; unmatched junction bases: 12. The CDR3 reads CASRLSGGAVREQYF. The CDR3 DNA sequence: TGTGCCAGCAGGCTGAGCGGGGGGGCCGTTAGGGAGCAGTACTTC.

The chain recombines TRBV11-3 with TRBJ1-4; tentatively, D is TRBD1 (6 bases). The CDR3 contains 15 residues. CDR1 SGHNT and CDR2 YENEEA come from the germline V gene. V lost 1 base, J lost 7 bases, and 13 bases lay in between. As DNA, the CDR3 is TGTGCCAGCAGCTTAGGAGTACAGGGTGTTGAAAAACTGTTTTTT. Its protein product is CASSLGVQGVEKLFF.

V is TRBV19 and J is TRBJ1-4; tentatively, D is TRBD1 (5 bases). Germline CDR1 reads LNHDA; CDR2 reads SQIVND (reference sequence). V was cut by 3 bases and J by 8 bases, with 13 bases left in between. This CDR3 has 14 amino acids. DNA for the CDR3: TGTGCCAGTAGTATCGACGGGACTCAGGAAAAACTGTTTTTT. It yields the protein CASSIDGTQEKLFF.

The rearrangement joins TRBV11-2 to TRBJ2-7, with a possible D match to TRBD1 (8 bases). Germline loops: CDR1 SGHAT, CDR2 FQNNGV. The CDR3 is made up of 15 amino acids. V lost 4 bases and J lost 1, with 14 bases in between. CDR3 sequence: CASSWGGTGSYEQYF. In DNA form, the CDR3 reads TGTGCCAGCAGCTGGGGGGGGACAGGATCCTACGAGCAGTACTTC.

The chain has TRBV5-4 and TRBJ1-2; D might be TRBD1 (6 bases). The CDR3 spans 15 residues. Germline CDR1 is SGHNT and CDR2 is YYREEE (reference sequence). V lost 4 bases and J 1 base, leaving 14 bases between the germline ends. The CDR3 nucleotides read TGTGCCAGCAGCCCCCCGGACAGAATTAACTATGGCTACACCTTC. It yields the protein CASSPPDRINYGYTF.

The chain has TRBV24-1 and TRBJ2-1; 10 bases fit TRBD2. Unmatched junction bases numbered 5, after V lost 3 bases and J lost 4 bases. The CDR3 sequence is 16 residues long. Germline-derived CDR1 and CDR2 are KGHDR and SFDVKD. As DNA, the CDR3 is TGTGCCACCAGTGATCCAAGCGGGGGGGGTTACAATGAGCAGTTCTTC. This gives the protein CATSDPSGGGYNEQFF.

This chain links TRBV7-3 with TRBJ2-4; D is uncertain. The CDR3 loop spans 15 amino acids. The germline V and J ends were trimmed by 6 bases and 0 bases, with 12 bases remaining between them. Germline CDR1 and CDR2: SGHTA and FQGTGA. CDR3 nucleotide sequence: TGTGCCAGCAGTCCCCTTCCCGTAGCCAAAAACATTCAGTACTTC. This gives the protein CASSPLPVAKNIQYF.

V gene TRBV9 combines with J gene TRBJ1-1; 7 nucleotides match TRBD1. The junction had 3 bases not matched to a gene; V was cut back by 2 bases and J by 2 bases. There are 14 residues in the CDR3. Germline assignment: CDR1 SGDLS and CDR2 YYNGEE. CDR3 sequence: CASSVGTVNTEAFF. CDR3 coding DNA: TGTGCCAGCAGCGTCGGGACAGTCAACACTGAAGCTTTCTTT.

This clone was seen more than once but under ten times. V is TRBV5-1 and J is TRBJ1-2; 7 positions agree with TRBD1. V lost 4 bases, J lost 8 bases, and 5 bases stayed unmatched. The CDR3 loop spans 12 amino acids. In germline, CDR1 is SGHRS, CDR2 YFSETQ. CDR3: CASSRQGEGYTF. The CDR3 bases are TGCGCCAGCAGCCGGCAGGGGGAGGGCTACACCTTC. Filled out from reference TRBV5-1 and TRBJ1-2, the complete variable domain reads KAGVTQTPRYLIKTRGQQVTLSCSPISGHRSVSWYQQTPGQGLQFLFEYFSETQRNKGNFPGRFSGRQFSNSRSEMNVSTLELGDSALYLCASSRQGEGYTFGSGTRLTVV.

The chain is built from TRBV27 and TRBJ2-5; 10 bases agree with TRBD2. This CDR3 comprises 19 residues. Trimming at V came to 5 bases and at J to 5 bases, leaving 20 bases not matched to a gene. Germline-derived CDR1 and CDR2 are MNHEY and SMNVEV (reference sequence). CDR3 sequence (DNA): TGTGCCAGCAGTCCCCCAGGGCTAGCGGGGGCGCGACCCCAGGAGACCCAGTACTTC. Its protein is CASSPPGLAGARPQETQYF.

This chain joins TRBV7-2 and TRBJ2-2; the D gene is possibly TRBD2 (6 bases). Trimming left V 5 bases short and J 6 bases short, with 10 bases between. The CDR3 has 13 amino acids. Germline assignment: CDR1 SGHTA and CDR2 FQGNSA. The CDR3 spells CASSVRGAGELFF. CDR3 bases: TGTGCCAGCAGCGTACGCGGGGCCGGGGAGCTGTTTTTT.

The chain employs TRBV7-9 and TRBJ1-2; a weak D match, TRBD1 (6 bases). The V gene's germline CDR1 is SEHNR and CDR2 FQNEAQ (reference sequence). The CDR3 covers 13 residues. V was trimmed by 2 bases and J by 8 bases, leaving 12 bases between them. The CDR3 coding sequence is TGTGCCAGCAGCTTAACAGGGCCGAAGGGCTACACCTTC. Amino acid sequence: CASSLTGPKGYTF.